The 8 T cell receptor beta chains listed next were all sequenced from one sample in a study of blood T cell repertoires in COVID-19. Sequencing used immunoSEQ multiplex PCR; TCRdb keeps in-frame clones, though not all of them. The sample shows about 250,000 clones, roughly 86% of them seen only once. The specimen was peripheral blood. These receptors originate from a woman in her fifties or sixties who had recovered from COVID-19.

The V and J genes are TRBV29-1 and TRBJ2-3; TRBD1 aligns across 7 bases. The germline V gene has CDR1 SQVTM and CDR2 ANQGSEA. CDR3 length: 14 residues. After removal of 3 bases from V and 2 bases from J, the junction contained 5 bases not matched to a gene. The CDR3 loop reads CSVDRDRSTDTQYF. As DNA, the CDR3 is TGCAGCGTTGACCGGGACAGATCCACAGATACGCAGTATTTT.

This sequence joins TRBV19 and TRBJ2-7, with D maybe TRBD1 (6 bases). The CDR3 has 11 amino acids. V was shortened by 8 bases and J by 8 bases, with 13 bases between the two germline ends. Germline loops: CDR1 LNHDA, CDR2 SQIVND (reference sequence). CDR3 amino acids: CASSRQDQQYF. The CDR3 bases are TGTGCCAGTTCCCGACAGGACCAGCAGTACTTC. Supplemented by reference TRBV19 and TRBJ2-7, the full variable domain reads DGGITQSPKYLFRKEGQNVTLSCEQNLNHDAMYWYRQDPGQGLRLIYYSQIVNDFQKGDIAEGYSVSREKKESFPLTVTSAQKNPTAFYLCASSRQDQQYFGPGTRLTVT.

The rearrangement joins TRBV29-1 to TRBJ2-7; D is unresolved. The CDR3 contains 11 residues. Germline CDR1 and CDR2: SQVTM and ANQGSEA. V lost 5 bases, J lost 5 bases, and 10 bases lay in between. For the CDR3, the DNA is TGCAGCGTTTTCCGTTCAGACGAGCAGTACTTC. Amino acid sequence: CSVFRSDEQYF.

The rearrangement uses TRBV1 and TRBJ2-5; TRBD1, as called in the table, went unchecked against the DNA. TRBV1 is classified as a pseudogene. This CDR3 has 18 amino acids. The CDR3 protein is CTSSQTSPRALKGETQYF. DNA for the CDR3: TGCACCAGCAGCCAAACCAGCCCCCGGGCCCTAAAGGGGGAGACCCAGTACTTC.

The chain is built from TRBV7-3 and TRBJ2-3, with D uncertain. Germline V gene data show CDR1 as SGHTA and CDR2 as FQGTGA. Trimming cost V 2 bases and J 0 bases, with 9 bases left between them. The CDR3 is 15 residues long. This CDR3 is CASSLQPGSTDTQYF. The CDR3 DNA follows: TGTGCCAGCAGCTTACAGCCGGGTAGCACAGATACGCAGTATTTT.

The chain carries TRBV28 and TRBJ2-5, with 7 bases that match TRBD2. The V and J ends lost 8 bases and 5 bases, in that order; junction bases with no gene match: 5. Germline CDR1 is MDHEN and CDR2 is SYDVKM. There are 12 residues in the CDR3. This CDR3 is CASGGVRETQYF. CDR3 coding DNA: TGTGCCAGCGGGGGGGTCCGTGAGACCCAGTACTTC.

This chain uses TRBV7-9 with TRBJ1-2; D is perhaps TRBD1 (6 bases). The V gene lost 4 bases and the J gene lost 7 bases, with 19 bases spanning the gap. CDR1 SEHNR and CDR2 FQNEAQ come from the germline V gene (reference sequence). There are 15 residues in the CDR3. The CDR3: CASSSVDRRMGGYTF. The CDR3 bases are TGTGCCAGCAGCTCAGTCGACAGGAGGATGGGTGGCTACACCTTC.

This chain links TRBV4-2 with TRBJ1-2; TRBD1 is a possible D gene (6 bases). The ends were cut back, 4 bases at V and 8 bases at J, with 23 bases in the middle. This CDR3 comprises 16 residues. The germline V gene encodes CDR1 LGHNA and CDR2 YNFKEQ. CDR3 sequence reads: CASSLSDGDTFSGYTF. DNA for the CDR3: TGTGCCAGCAGCCTCAGTGATGGGGACACCTTTTCCGGCTACACCTTC.